This TCR beta chain was captured in a study of T cell repertoires in cytomegalovirus infection. Notes on the study in general: Using cumulative public TCR beta family frequency, the authors identified those who carried CMV together with the relevant HLA.

Germline V gene sequence: CDR1 SGHVS, CDR2 FQNEAQ. The CDR3 has 14 residues. TCRdb passed the reads through MiXCR, listing each CDR3 protein once. The profile shows approximately 180,000 distinct CDR3 sequences, approximately 18% of them singletons. In this sample, this clonotype turned up a few times. Antigen: not known. Relative to the germline gene, one junction end is altered; a read error may explain this. The TCR was taken from a human donor in good health (CMV status not recorded). Some clones in this sample may be carry-over from other donors' samples. The sample comprised CD8+ T cells from PBMCs. The V call is TRBV7-8, the J call TRBJ2-3; weak D call: TRBD2 (6 bases). The DNA for the CDR3 is TGTGCCAGCAACTTAGGAGGGTACACAGATACGCAGTATTTT. Encoded protein: CASNLGGYTDTQYF.